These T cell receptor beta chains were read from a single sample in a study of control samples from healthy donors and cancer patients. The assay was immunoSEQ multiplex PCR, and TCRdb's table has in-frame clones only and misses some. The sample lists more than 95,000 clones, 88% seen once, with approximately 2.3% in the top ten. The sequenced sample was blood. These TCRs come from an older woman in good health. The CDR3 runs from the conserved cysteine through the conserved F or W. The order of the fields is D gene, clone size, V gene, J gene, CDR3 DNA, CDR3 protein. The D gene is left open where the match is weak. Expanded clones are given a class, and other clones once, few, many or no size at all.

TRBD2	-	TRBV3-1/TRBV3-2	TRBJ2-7	TGTGCCAGCAGTGGACGGGGGGGTAATTACGAGCAGTACTTC	CASSGRGGNYEQYF
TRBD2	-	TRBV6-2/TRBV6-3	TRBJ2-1	TGTGCCAGCAGTCTAGCGGGGGGGCACTACAATGAGCAGTTCTTC	CASSLAGGHYNEQFF
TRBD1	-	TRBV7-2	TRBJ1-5	TGTGCCAGCAGCTTAACAGGGGATCAGCCCCAGCATTTT	CASSLTGDQPQHF
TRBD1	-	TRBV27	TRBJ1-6	TGTGCCACCTCGGGGACAGCAGATAATTCACCCCTCCACTTT	CATSGTADNSPLHF
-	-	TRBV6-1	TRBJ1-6	TGTGCCAGCAGTGAAGGTAATTCCCTCCACTTT	CASSEGNSLHF
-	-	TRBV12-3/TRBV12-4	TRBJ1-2	TGTGCCAGCAGTCCGCGACCCGAAGGGGGCTACACCTTC	CASSPRPEGGYTF
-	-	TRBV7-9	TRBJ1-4	TGTGCCAGCAGCCCAAGACACTTGGGAGGTAATGAAAAACTGTTTTTT	CASSPRHLGGNEKLFF
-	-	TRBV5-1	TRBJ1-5	TGCGCCAGCAGACCGGACGGAGGTCACAATCAGCCCCAGCATTTT	CASRPDGGHNQPQHF
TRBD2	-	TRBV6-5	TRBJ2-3	TGTGCCAGCAGCGGCTCCCGGGGGGGAGAAGATACGCAGTATTTT	CASSGSRGGEDTQYF
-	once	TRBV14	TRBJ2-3	TGTGCCAGCAGCCATAGGATACTGACAGCTTCTAGCACAGATACGCAGTATTTT	CASSHRILTASSTDTQYF
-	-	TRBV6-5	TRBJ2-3	TGTGCCAGCAGTCTCACTAGCAGCACAGATACGCAGTATTTT	CASSLTSSTDTQYF
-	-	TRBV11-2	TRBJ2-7	TGTGCCAGCGGGGGGGCTCGAGGGCGGTCCTCCTACGAGCAGTACTTC	CASGGARGRSSYEQYF
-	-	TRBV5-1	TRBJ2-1	TGCGCCAGCAGCTTGGGGGGTTCCCGGAGCTCCTACAATGAGCAGTTCTTC	CASSLGGSRSSYNEQFF
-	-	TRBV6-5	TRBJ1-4	TGTGCCAGCAGCCGCATCCCAAATAATGAAAAACTGTTTTTT	CASSRIPNNEKLFF
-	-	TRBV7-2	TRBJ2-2	TGTGCCAGCAGCTTACCCAGCACCGGGGAGCTGTTTTTT	CASSLPSTGELFF
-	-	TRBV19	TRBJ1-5	TGTGCCAGTAGTAGCCCACCGGACCGGGTAGGTCATCAGCCCCAGCATTTT	CASSSPPDRVGHQPQHF
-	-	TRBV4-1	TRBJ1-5	TGCGCCAGCAGCCAAGTACCGTTGGGAAATCAGCCCCAGCATTTT	CASSQVPLGNQPQHF
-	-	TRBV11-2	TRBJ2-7	TGTGCCAGCAGCCTCCTGTGGGACGAGCAGTACTTC	CASSLLWDEQYF
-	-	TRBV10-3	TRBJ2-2	TGTGCCATCAGAGGGATCAGCACCGGGGAGCTGTTTTTT	CAIRGISTGELFF
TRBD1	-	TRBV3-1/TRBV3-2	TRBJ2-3	TGTGCCAGCAGCGGACAGGCAACTAGCACAGATACGCAGTATTTT	CASSGQATSTDTQYF
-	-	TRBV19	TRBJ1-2	TGTGCCAGTAGTATAGCGGGACCCACGGGGGCATCTGGCTACACCTTC	CASSIAGPTGASGYTF
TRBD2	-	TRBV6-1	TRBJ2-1	TGTGCCAGCAGTGAAGCGCTAGCGGGGGGGCCCAATGAGCAGTTCTTC	CASSEALAGGPNEQFF
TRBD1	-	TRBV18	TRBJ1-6	TGTGCCAGCTCATCGGGGACAGATAATTCACCCCTCCACTTT	CASSSGTDNSPLHF
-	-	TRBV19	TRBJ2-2	TGTGCCAGTAGCCTGACGGGGTTTTCCCCCGGGGAGCTGTTTTTT	CASSLTGFSPGELFF
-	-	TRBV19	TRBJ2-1	TGTGCCAGTAGGGCCTCTAGCGCCGGGAGTAATGAGCAGTTCTTC	CASRASSAGSNEQFF
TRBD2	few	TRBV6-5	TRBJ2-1	TGTGCCAGCAGTTGGAACGGGGGGGCATCCGAGCAGTTCTTC	CASSWNGGASEQFF
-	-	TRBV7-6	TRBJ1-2	TGTGCCAGCAGCCCCCAGGGTCTACTTAACTATGGCTACACCTTC	CASSPQGLLNYGYTF
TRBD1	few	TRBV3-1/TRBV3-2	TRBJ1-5	TGTGCCAGCAGCCAAGGGGTGAGCAGTGGGGACAGGGAGGACGGCGGGGCAGTTCAGCCCCAGCATTTT	CASSQGVSSGDREDGGAVQPQHF
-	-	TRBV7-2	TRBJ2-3	TGTGCCAGCAGCTTATTTGGGACAGATACGCAGTATTTT	CASSLFGTDTQYF
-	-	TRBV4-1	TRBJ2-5	TGCGCCAGCAGCCCATATGGGGGTCAAGAGACCCAGTACTTC	CASSPYGGQETQYF
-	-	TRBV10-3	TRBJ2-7	TGTGCCATCAGTGAACTAGGGGTATCGAGCTCCTACGAGCAGTACTTC	CAISELGVSSSYEQYF
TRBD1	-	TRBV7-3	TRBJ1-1	TGTGCCAGCAGCTCCGGGACAGGGGGCGCCACTGAAGCTTTCTTT	CASSSGTGGATEAFF
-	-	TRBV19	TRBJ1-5	TGTGCCAGTAGTTCAGGACCGGGACCTACAACCTCTTATAGCAATCAGCCCCAGCATTTT	CASSSGPGPTTSYSNQPQHF
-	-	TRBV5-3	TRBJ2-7	TGTGCCGGAAGCAGCAGAGGGCCTGCTTACGAGCAGTACTTC	CAGSSRGPAYEQYF
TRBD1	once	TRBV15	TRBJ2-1	TGTGCCACCAGCAGACCGGCCGGGACAGGGGCCTACAATGAGCAGTTCTTC	CATSRPAGTGAYNEQFF
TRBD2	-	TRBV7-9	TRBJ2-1	TGTGCCAGCAGCCCCGGACTAGCGGGGGGGAGAGCCCCCTACAATGAGCAGTTCTTC	CASSPGLAGGRAPYNEQFF
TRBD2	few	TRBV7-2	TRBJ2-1	TGTGCCAGCAGCTTAGACACGGGGGGGTACAATGAGCAGTTCTTC	CASSLDTGGYNEQFF
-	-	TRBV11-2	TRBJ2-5	TGTGCCAGCAGCTTTAACGGGCAAGAGACCCAGTACTTC	CASSFNGQETQYF
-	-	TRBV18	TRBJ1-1	TGTGCCAGCTCACCACTAAACTCCCGGAACACTGAAGCTTTCTTT	CASSPLNSRNTEAFF
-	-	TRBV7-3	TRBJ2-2	TGTGCCAGCAGCCAAGGACATACGATCACCGGGGAGCTGTTTTTT	CASSQGHTITGELFF
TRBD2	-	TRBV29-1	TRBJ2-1	TGCAGCGTTGATAGGGACCCGGGGGGGAATGAGCAGTTCTTC	CSVDRDPGGNEQFF
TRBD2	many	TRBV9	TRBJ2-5	TGTGCCAGCAGCGCAACTAGCGGGGGGGTAGAGACCCAGTACTTC	CASSATSGGVETQYF
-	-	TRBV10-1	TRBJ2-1	TGCGCCAGCAGTGAGCGGCTATACAATGAGCAGTTCTTC	CASSERLYNEQFF
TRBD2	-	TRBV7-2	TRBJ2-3	TGTGCCAGCAGCGCCGCGGGGGGACGCACAGATACGCAGTATTTT	CASSAAGGRTDTQYF
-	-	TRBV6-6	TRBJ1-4	TGTGCCAGCAGTAGACCAGGGGACGAAAAACTGTTTTTT	CASSRPGDEKLFF
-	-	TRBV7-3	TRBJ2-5	TGTGCCAGCACCCGGGGGGAGACCCAGTACTTC	CASTRGETQYF
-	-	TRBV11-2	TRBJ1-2	TGTGCCAGCACCTCTTTGGCAGCAGATTCGGGCTACACCTTC	CASTSLAADSGYTF
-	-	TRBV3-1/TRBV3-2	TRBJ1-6	TGTGCCAGCAGCGAAGGGGGGAATTCACCCCTCCACTTT	CASSEGGNSPLHF
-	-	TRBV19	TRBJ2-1	TGTGCCAGTAGTACCAGATACAATGAGCAGTTCTTC	CASSTRYNEQFF
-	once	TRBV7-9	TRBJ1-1	TGTGCCAGCAGCCCCCCGGGGAAGGGCAGGAACACTGAAGCTTTCTTT	CASSPPGKGRNTEAFF
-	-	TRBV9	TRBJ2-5	TGTGCCAGCAGCAGTAACGGGGCCTCCCAAGAGACCCAGTACTTC	CASSSNGASQETQYF
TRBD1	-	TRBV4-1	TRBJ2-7	TGCGCCAGCAGCCAGCAGGGGGACAGGATCTACGAGCAGTACTTC	CASSQQGDRIYEQYF
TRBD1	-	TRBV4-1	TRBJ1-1	TGCGCCAGCAGCCAGGCGGACAGGGCTAACACTGAAGCTTTCTTT	CASSQADRANTEAFF
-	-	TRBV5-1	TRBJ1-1	TGCGCCAGCAGCCCGGGACAAAACACTGAAGCTTTCTTT	CASSPGQNTEAFF
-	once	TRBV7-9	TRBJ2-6	TGTGCCAGCAGCTCAAGGCCCTCTGGGGCCAACGTCCTGACTTTC	CASSSRPSGANVLTF
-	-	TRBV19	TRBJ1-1	TGTGCCAGTAGTGCACAGGGCTACACTGAAGCTTTCTTT	CASSAQGYTEAFF
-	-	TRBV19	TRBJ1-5	TGTGCCAGTAGCTCTCGCCCGTGGGACGCTGGGAGCAATCAGCCCCAGCATTTT	CASSSRPWDAGSNQPQHF
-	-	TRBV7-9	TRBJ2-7	TGTGCCAGCAGCTCAAACCAAGGTCACGACTTATCGTACGAGCAGTACTTC	CASSSNQGHDLSYEQYF
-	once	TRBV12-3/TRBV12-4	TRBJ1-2	TGTGCCAGCAGGCCCACGTGGGACTATGGCTACACCTTC	CASRPTWDYGYTF